Shown below are 17 T cell receptor beta chains from a single sample sequenced in a study of cytomegalovirus exposure and HLA in healthy donors. The repertoire was sequenced with immunoSEQ multiplex PCR; TCRdb's copy has only in-frame clones and lacks some. The data contain more than 95,000 clones, 94% of them singletons. Material for sequencing was PBMCs. The source is a woman younger than 30 in good health and CMV-seronegative.

The rearrangement uses TRBV10-2 and TRBJ1-2, with TRBD1 matching over 7 bases. The CDR3 contains 14 residues. V dropped 7 bases and J dropped 6; count of bases not matched to a gene: 11. The V gene's germline CDR1 is WSHSY and CDR2 SAAADI. CDR3: CASMHTGTEDGYTF. CDR3 nucleotide sequence: TGCGCCAGCATGCACACCGGGACAGAGGATGGCTACACCTTC.

This clone turned up a few times. The rearrangement links TRBV27 to TRBJ2-7, with TRBD2 as a possible D gene (5 bases). The length of the CDR3 is 15 residues. Germline V gene data show CDR1 as MNHEY and CDR2 as SMNVEV (reference sequence). With 6 bases removed from V and 6 bases from J, the gap between germline ends came to 21 bases. The CDR3 loop is CASRERAGLLREQYF. In DNA form, the CDR3 reads TGTGCCAGCAGAGAACGTGCGGGTCTCTTGCGCGAGCAGTACTTC.

The chain couples TRBV18 to TRBJ2-5, with TRBD2 identical over 14 bases. V lost 3 bases to trimming and J lost 4 bases; unmatched junction nucleotides: 4. This CDR3 is built from 16 residues. Germline lookup yields CDR1 KGHSH and CDR2 LQKENI. CDR3 nucleotide sequence: TGTGCCAGCTCACCCCCGGGACTAGCGGGGGTAGAGACCCAGTACTTC. Amino acids: CASSPPGLAGVETQYF.

The genes are TRBV28 and TRBJ2-7; no clear D gene. Trimming stripped 6 bases from V and 2 bases from J, with 8 bases between. Germline V lookup: CDR1 MDHEN, CDR2 SYDVKM. The CDR3 has 12 amino acids. CDR3 sequence: CASSSRTYEQYF. The DNA of the CDR3 is TGTGCCAGCAGCTCGAGAACCTACGAGCAGTACTTC.

The V gene is TRBV28, the J gene TRBJ2-1, with 9 nucleotides matching TRBD2. There are 15 residues in the CDR3. V lost 7 bases, J lost 6 bases, and 10 bases stayed unmatched. Per germline, CDR1 MDHEN and CDR2 SYDVKM. CDR3 DNA sequence: TGTGCCAGCAACCGACGCCTAGCGGGGAGCAATGAGCAGTTCTTC. As protein: CASNRRLAGSNEQFF. Using reference TRBV28 and TRBJ2-1 for the parts outside the CDR3, the full variable domain is DVKVTQSSRYLVKRTGEKVFLECVQDMDHENMFWYRQDPGLGLRLIYFSYDVKMKEKGDIPEGYSVSREKKERFSLILESASTNQTSMYLCASNRRLAGSNEQFFGPGTRLTVL.

The rearrangement joins TRBV19 to TRBJ1-2, with D unclear. This CDR3 has 12 residues. V dropped 8 bases and J dropped 3 bases, with 10 bases sitting between them. Germline CDR1 is LNHDA and CDR2 is SQIVND (reference sequence). CDR3 coding DNA: TGTGCCAGTGACGGCGGCTACTATGGCTACACCTTC. Protein product: CASDGGYYGYTF.

The chain couples TRBV5-1 to TRBJ2-1; 9 bases map to TRBD1. This CDR3 has 16 residues. Germline CDR1 reads SGHRS; CDR2 reads YFSETQ. V lost 0 bases to trimming and J lost 0 bases; unmatched junction nucleotides: 1. The CDR3 DNA reads as TGCGCCAGCAGCTTGGAGGGACAGGGCTCCTACAATGAGCAGTTCTTC. Amino acids: CASSLEGQGSYNEQFF.

The V and J genes are TRBV28 and TRBJ2-2; D remains unclear. V lost 2 bases and J lost 0, with 7 bases in between. Germline V gives CDR1 MDHEN, CDR2 SYDVKM. The CDR3 sequence is 15 residues long. CDR3 loop: CASSLILPNTGELFF. In DNA form, the CDR3 reads TGTGCCAGCAGTTTAATCCTCCCGAACACCGGGGAGCTGTTTTTT.

The chain carries TRBV4-2 and TRBJ2-5; the D gene is possibly TRBD2 (6 bases). Looked up from germline, CDR1 is LGHNA and CDR2 is YNFKEQ. Trimming left V 1 base short and J 4 bases short, with 16 bases between. The CDR3 has 16 residues. The CDR3 loop is CASSQGGDRNSETQYF. The CDR3 bases are TGTGCCAGCAGCCAAGGGGGGGACCGGAACTCAGAGACCCAGTACTTC.

The chain couples TRBV2 to TRBJ2-7; 9 nucleotides match TRBD1. This CDR3 region has 12 residues. In germline, CDR1 is SNHLY, CDR2 FYNNEI. The V segment lost 7 bases and the J segment 5 bases; nucleotides outside the gene matches: 3. For the CDR3, the DNA is TGTGCCAGCACGGGACAGGGTAACGAGCAGTACTTC. This encodes CASTGQGNEQYF.

The chain combines TRBV9 with TRBJ2-1, with 11 bases matching TRBD2. The CDR3 extends over 16 amino acids. Looked up from germline, CDR1 is SGDLS and CDR2 is YYNGEE. V was clipped by 2 bases and J by 3 bases; unmatched bases: 4. The CDR3 nucleotides are TGTGCCAGCAGCGTGGGACTAGCGGCGTTCTACAATGAGCAGTTCTTC. Its protein product is CASSVGLAAFYNEQFF.

The CDR3 DNA follows: TGTGCCTGGAGTGCGGGGACAGGGGGCGATGAGCAGTTCTTC. This translates into CAWSAGTGGDEQFF. V gene TRBV30 combines with J gene TRBJ2-1; 12 positions match TRBD1. The CDR3 is 14 residues long. Germline-derived CDR1 and CDR2 are GTSNPN and SVGIG (reference sequence). V trimming: 1 base; J trimming: 8 bases; junction bases outside the gene matches: 3. The full variable domain, its missing parts supplied by reference TRBV30 and TRBJ2-1, is SQTIHQWPATLVQPVGSPLSLECTVEGTSNPNLYWYRQAAGRGLQLLFYSVGIGQISSEVPQNLSASRPQDRQFILSSKKLLLSDSGFYLCAWSAGTGGDEQFFGPGTRLTVL.

V is TRBV2 and J is TRBJ2-2; 9 bases align to TRBD1. The ends lost 5 bases at V and 13 bases at J; junction bases unmatched: 8. This CDR3 is built from 13 residues. Germline V gene data show CDR1 as SNHLY and CDR2 as FYNNEI. CDR3 bases: TGTGCCAGCAGTCCACAGGGGGCTGGAGGGCTGTTTTTT. Translating gives CASSPQGAGGLFF.

The CDR3 sequence: CASSAYLLAGVETQYF. Here the CDR3 DNA reads TGTGCCAGCAGCGCCTACCTACTAGCGGGAGTGGAGACCCAGTACTTC. The V and J genes are TRBV2 and TRBJ2-5; TRBD2 matches 11 bases. The germline V gene encodes CDR1 SNHLY and CDR2 FYNNEI. Trimming cost V 6 bases and J 5 bases; bases outside gene matches: 11. CDR3 length: 16 residues.

The chain joins TRBV7-2 to TRBJ1-5; maybe TRBD1 (6 bases). CDR3 length equals 17 residues. V was pared by 1 base and J by 3 bases, with 16 bases between. CDR1 is SGHTA and CDR2 is FQGNSA in the germline V gene. CDR3 nucleotides: TGTGCCAGCAGCTTAGACCGTGGGGGCGATTTCAATCAGCCCCAGCATTTT. Translated: CASSLDRGGDFNQPQHF.

The chain has TRBV19 and TRBJ2-7; 13 bases agree with TRBD2. Unmatched junction bases numbered 8, after V lost 6 bases and J lost 3 bases. The germline V gene has CDR1 LNHDA and CDR2 SQIVND (reference sequence). This CDR3 has 16 residues. CDR3 loop: CASSPGLAGSVYEQYF. The CDR3 region has the DNA TGTGCCAGTAGCCCGGGACTAGCGGGAAGTGTCTACGAGCAGTACTTC.

The chain recombines TRBV6-5 with TRBJ1-4; weak D call: TRBD1 (5 bases). In germline, CDR1 is MNHEY, CDR2 SVGAGI. Trimming shortened V by 5 bases and J by 3 bases, and 13 bases separated the two germline ends. This CDR3 spans 15 amino acids. The CDR3 coding sequence is TGTGCCAGCAGTCTAGACATCAGGGCTAATGAAAAACTGTTTTTT. Its protein product is CASSLDIRANEKLFF.